These T cell receptor beta chains were read from a single sample in a study of identical twins. A single record per CDR3 protein comes from TCRdb applying MiXCR to the 5' RACE reads. The data hold roughly 630,000 distinct CDR3 sequences, with around 7.4% observed a single time. These records were also assigned to another study, of yellow fever vaccine responses in identical twins.

Sequences were obtained from PBMCs. These receptors all stem from a woman between 18 and 30 years old in good health. CDR3s leave out the opening cysteine and the closing phenylalanine or tryptophan.

TRBV11-2 | ASSLRGGLAGGPYNEQF
TRBV29-1 | SVLWTGDNEQF
TRBV24-1 | ATSDQRNQPQH
TRBV7-9 | ASSPSGSASDTQY
TRBV20-1 | SARAGAHLEQY
TRBV29-1 | SVERPGGGTGELF
TRBV29-1 | SGQPAGYGYT
TRBV28 | ASSITGGGNEQF
TRBV6-1 | ASRRQRTSYSGNTIY
TRBV11-2 | ASSWDAKNIQY